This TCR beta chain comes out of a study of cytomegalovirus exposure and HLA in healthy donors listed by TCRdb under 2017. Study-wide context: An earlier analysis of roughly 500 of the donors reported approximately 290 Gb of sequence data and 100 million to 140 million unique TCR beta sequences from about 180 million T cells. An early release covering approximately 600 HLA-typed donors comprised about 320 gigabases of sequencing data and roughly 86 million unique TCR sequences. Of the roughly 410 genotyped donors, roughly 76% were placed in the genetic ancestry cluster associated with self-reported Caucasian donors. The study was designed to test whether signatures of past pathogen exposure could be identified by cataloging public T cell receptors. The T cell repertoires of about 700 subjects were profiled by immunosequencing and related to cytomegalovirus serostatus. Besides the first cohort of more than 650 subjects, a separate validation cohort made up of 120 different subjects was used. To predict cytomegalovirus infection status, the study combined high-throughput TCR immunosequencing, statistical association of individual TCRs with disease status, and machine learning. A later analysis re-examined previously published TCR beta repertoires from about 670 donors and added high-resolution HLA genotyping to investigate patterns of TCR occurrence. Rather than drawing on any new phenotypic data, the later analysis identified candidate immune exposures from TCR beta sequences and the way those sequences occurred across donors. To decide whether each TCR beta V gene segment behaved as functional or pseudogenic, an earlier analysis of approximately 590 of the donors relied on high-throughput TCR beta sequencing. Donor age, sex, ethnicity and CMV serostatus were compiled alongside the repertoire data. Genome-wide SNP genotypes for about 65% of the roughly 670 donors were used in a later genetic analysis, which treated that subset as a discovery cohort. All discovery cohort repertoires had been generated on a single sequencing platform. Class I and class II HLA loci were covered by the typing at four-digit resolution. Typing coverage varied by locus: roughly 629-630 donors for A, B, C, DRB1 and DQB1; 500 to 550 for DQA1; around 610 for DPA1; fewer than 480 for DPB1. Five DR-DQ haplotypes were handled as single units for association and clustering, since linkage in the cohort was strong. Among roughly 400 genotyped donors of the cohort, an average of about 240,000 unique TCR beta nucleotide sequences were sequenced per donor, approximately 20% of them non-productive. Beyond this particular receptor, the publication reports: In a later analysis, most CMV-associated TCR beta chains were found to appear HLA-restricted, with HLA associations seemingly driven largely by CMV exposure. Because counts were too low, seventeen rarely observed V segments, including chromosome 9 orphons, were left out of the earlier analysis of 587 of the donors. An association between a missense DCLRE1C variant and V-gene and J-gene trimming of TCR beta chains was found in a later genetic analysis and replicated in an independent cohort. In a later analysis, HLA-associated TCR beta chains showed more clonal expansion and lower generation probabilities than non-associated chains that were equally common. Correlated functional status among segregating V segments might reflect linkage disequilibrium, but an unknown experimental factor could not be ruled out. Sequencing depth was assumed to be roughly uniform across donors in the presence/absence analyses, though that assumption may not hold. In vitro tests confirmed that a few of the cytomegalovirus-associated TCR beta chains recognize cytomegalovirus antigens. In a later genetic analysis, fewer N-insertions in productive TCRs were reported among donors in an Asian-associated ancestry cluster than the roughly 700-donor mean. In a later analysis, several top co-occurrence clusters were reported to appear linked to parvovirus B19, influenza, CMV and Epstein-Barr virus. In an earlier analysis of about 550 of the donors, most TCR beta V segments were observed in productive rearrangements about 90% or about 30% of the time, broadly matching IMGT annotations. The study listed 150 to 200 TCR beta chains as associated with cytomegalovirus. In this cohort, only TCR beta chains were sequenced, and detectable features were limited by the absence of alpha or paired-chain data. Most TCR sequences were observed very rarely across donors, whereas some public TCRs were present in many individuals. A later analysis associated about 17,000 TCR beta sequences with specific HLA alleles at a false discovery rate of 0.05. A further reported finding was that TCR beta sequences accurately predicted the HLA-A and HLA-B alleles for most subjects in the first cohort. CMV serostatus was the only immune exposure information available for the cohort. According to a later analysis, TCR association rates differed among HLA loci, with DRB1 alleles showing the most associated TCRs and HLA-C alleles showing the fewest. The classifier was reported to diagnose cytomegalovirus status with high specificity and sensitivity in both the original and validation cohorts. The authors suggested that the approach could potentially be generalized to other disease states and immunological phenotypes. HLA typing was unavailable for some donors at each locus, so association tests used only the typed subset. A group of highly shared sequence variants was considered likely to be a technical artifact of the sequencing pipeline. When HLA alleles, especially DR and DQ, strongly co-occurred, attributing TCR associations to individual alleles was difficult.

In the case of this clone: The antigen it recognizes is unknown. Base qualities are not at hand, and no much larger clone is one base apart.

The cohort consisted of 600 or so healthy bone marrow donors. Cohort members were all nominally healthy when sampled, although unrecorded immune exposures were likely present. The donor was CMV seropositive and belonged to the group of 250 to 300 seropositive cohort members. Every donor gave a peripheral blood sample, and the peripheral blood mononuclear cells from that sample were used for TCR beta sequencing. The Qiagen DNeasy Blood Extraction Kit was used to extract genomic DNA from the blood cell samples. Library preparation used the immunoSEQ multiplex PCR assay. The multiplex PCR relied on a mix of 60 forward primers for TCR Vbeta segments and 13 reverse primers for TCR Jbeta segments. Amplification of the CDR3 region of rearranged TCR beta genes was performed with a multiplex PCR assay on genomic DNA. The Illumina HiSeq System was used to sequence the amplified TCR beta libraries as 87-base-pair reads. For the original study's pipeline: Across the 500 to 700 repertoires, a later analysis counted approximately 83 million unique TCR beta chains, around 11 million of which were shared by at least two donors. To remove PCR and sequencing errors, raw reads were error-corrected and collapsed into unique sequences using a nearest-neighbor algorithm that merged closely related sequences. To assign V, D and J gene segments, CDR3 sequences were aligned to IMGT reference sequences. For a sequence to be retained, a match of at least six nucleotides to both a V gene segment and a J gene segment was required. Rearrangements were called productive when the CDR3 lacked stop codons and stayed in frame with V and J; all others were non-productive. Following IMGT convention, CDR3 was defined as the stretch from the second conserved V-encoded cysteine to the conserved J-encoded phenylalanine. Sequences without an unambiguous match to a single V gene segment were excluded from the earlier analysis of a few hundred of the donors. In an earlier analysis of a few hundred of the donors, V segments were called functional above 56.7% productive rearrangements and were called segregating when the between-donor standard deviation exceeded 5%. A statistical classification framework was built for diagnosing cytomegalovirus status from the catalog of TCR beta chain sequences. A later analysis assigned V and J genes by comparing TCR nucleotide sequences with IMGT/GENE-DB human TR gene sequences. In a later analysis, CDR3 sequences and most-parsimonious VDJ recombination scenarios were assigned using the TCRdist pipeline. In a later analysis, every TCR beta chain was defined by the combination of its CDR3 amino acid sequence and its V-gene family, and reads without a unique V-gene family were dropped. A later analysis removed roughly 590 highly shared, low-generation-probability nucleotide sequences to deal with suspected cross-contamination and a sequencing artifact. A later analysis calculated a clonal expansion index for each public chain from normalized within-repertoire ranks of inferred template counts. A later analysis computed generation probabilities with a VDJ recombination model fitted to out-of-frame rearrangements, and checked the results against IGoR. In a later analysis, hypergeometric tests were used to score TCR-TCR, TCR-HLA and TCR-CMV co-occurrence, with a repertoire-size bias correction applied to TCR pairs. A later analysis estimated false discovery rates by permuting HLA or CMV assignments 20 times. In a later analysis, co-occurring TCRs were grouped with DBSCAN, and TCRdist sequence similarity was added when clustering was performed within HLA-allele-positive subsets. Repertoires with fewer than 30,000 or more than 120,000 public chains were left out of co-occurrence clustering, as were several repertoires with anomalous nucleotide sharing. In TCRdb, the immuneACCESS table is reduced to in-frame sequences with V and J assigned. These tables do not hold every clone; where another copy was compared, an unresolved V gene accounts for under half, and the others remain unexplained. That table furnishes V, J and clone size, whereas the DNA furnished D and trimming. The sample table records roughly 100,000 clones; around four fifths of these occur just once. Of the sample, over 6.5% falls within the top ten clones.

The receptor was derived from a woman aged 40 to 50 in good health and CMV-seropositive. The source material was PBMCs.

The DNA sequence is as follows: TGCGCCAGCAGCTTAATAGCGGAGTCAGATACGCAGTATTTT. It encodes CASSLIAESDTQYF. The rearranged chain carries TRBV5-1 and TRBJ2-3; 6 matching bases give a weak D call of TRBD2. V is cut by 2 bases and J by 4 bases, and the space between the germline ends is 11 bases. CDR3 length: 14 amino acids, cysteine to phenylalanine. Of the read, only the CDR3 DNA is kept; its 42 bases are in frame from base 1. CDR1 and CDR2 are read off the germline V gene as SGHRS and YFSETQ.